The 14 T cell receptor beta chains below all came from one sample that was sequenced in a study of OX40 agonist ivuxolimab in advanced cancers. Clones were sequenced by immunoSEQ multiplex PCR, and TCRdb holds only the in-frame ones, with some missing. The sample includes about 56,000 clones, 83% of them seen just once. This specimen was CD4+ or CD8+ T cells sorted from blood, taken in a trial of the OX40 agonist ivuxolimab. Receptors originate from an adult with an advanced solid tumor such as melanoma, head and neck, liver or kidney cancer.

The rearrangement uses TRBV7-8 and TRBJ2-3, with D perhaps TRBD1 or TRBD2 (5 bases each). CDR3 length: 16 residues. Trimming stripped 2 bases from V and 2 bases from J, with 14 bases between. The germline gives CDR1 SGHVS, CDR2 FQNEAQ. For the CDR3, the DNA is TGTGCCAGCAGCTTACGAACGGGACGGAACACAGATACGCAGTATTTT. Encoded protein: CASSLRTGRNTDTQYF.

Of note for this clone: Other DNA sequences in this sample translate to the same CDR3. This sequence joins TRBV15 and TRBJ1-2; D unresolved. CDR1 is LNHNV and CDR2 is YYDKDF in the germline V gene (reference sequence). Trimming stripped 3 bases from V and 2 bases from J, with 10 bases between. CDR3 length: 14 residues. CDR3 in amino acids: CATSRGDGNYGYTF. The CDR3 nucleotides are TGTGCCACCAGCAGGGGAGACGGAAACTATGGCTACACCTTC.

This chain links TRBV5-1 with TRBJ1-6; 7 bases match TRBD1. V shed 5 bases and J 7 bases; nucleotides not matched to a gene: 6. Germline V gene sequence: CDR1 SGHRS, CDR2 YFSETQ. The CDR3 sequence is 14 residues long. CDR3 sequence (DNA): TGCGCCAGCAGTACCGGGACAGAGAATTCACCCCTCCACTTT. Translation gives CASSTGTENSPLHF.

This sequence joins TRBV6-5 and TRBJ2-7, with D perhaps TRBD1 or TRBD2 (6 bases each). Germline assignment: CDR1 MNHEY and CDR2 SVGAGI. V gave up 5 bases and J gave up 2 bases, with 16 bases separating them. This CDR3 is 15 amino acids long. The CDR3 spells CASSPLEGHPYEQYF. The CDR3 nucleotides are TGTGCCAGCAGTCCCCTGGAGGGACATCCCTACGAGCAGTACTTC.

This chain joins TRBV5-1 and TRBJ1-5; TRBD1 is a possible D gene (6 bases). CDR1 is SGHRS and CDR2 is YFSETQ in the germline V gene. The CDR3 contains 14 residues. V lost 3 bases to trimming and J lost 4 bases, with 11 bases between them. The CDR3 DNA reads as TGCGCCAGCAGCTGGGGGGCTGGGAATCAGCCCCAGCATTTT. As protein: CASSWGAGNQPQHF. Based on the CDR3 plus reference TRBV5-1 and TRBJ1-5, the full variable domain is KAGVTQTPRYLIKTRGQQVTLSCSPISGHRSVSWYQQTPGQGLQFLFEYFSETQRNKGNFPGRFSGRQFSNSRSEMNVSTLELGDSALYLCASSWGAGNQPQHFGDGTRLSIL.

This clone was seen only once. CDR3: CAISDPTRAGGETQYF. In DNA, the CDR3 is TGTGCCATCAGTGACCCGACTAGGGCGGGAGGAGAGACCCAGTACTTC. The rearrangement links TRBV10-3 to TRBJ2-5; 8 bases are shared with TRBD2. Germline V gene data show CDR1 as ENHRY and CDR2 as SYGVKD. The CDR3 is made up of 16 amino acids. V lost 3 bases, J lost 4 bases, and 10 bases stayed unmatched.

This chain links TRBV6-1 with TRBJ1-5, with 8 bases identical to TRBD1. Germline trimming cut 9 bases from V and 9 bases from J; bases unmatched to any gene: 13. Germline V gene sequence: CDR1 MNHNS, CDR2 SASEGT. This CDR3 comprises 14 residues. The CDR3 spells CASGSTGVEGPQHF. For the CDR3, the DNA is TGTGCCAGTGGGTCGACAGGGGTCGAGGGGCCCCAGCATTTT.

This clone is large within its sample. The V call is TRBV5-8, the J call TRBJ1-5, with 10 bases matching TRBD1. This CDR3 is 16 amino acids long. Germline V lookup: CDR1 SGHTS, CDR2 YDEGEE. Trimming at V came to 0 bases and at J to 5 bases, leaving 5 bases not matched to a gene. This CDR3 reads CASSLGDRGRHQPQHF. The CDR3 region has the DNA TGTGCCAGCAGCTTGGGGGACAGGGGAAGGCATCAGCCCCAGCATTTT. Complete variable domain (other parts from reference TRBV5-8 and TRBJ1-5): EAGVTQSPTHLIKTRGQQATLRCSPISGHTSVYWYQQALGLGLQFLLWYDEGEERNRGNFPPRFSGRQFPNYSSELNVNALELEDSALYLCASSLGDRGRHQPQHFGDGTRLSIL.

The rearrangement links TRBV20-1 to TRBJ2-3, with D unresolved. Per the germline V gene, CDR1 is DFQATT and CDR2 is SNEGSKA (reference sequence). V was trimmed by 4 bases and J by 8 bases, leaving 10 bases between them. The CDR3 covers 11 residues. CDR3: CSAKTEATQYF. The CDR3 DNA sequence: TGCAGTGCTAAGACTGAGGCTACGCAGTATTTT.

CDR3 bases: TGTGCCAGCAGTTCAGACTTGAGCTACACCTTC. It is translated as CASSSDLSYTF. The chain couples TRBV6-1 to TRBJ1-2; D ambiguous. The CDR3 is 11 amino acids. V gave up 5 bases and J gave up 9 bases, with 10 bases separating them. The V gene's germline CDR1 is MNHNS and CDR2 SASEGT.

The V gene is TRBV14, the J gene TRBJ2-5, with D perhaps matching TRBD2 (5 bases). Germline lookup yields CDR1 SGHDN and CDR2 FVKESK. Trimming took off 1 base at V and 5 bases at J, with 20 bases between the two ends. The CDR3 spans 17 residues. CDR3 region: CASSQGEPGVLRETQYF. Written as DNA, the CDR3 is TGTGCCAGCAGCCAAGGGGAGCCTGGGGTATTACGGGAGACCCAGTACTTC.

The CDR3 loop is CASSFGPDYGYTF. The CDR3 region has the DNA TGCGCCAGCAGCTTTGGGCCAGACTATGGCTACACCTTC. The J gene is TRBJ1-2, the V gene TRBV5-1; no definite D call. Looked up from germline, CDR1 is SGHRS and CDR2 is YFSETQ. The CDR3 sequence is 13 residues long. V was clipped by 2 bases and J by 3 bases, with 8 bases between them.

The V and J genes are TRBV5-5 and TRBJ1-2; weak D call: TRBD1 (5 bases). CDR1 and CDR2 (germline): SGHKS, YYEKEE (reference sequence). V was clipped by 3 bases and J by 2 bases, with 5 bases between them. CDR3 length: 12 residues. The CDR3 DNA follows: TGTGCCAGCAGCTGGGACAACTATGGCTACACCTTC. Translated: CASSWDNYGYTF.

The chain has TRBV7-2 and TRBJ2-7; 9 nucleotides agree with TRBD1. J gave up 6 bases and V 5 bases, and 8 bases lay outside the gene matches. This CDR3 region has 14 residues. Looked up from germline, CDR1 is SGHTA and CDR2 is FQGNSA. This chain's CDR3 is CASSGRTGEREQYF. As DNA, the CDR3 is TGTGCCAGCAGCGGCCGGACAGGGGAACGCGAGCAGTACTTC.